The 14 T cell receptor beta chains below were found in one sample sequenced in a study of cytomegalovirus exposure and HLA in healthy donors (dated by TCRdb to about 2017). The method was the immunoSEQ multiplex PCR assay. The multiplex PCR relied on a mix of 60 forward primers for TCR Vbeta segments and 13 reverse primers for TCR Jbeta segments. Drawn from immuneACCESS, this table holds only the in-frame rearrangements with V and J called that TCRdb kept. Clones are partly lost; checked studies trace under half to an unresolved V gene and leave the rest unexplained. Here the sample has about 160,000 clones; around 77% occur a single time. Roughly 2% of the sample is taken by the ten largest. Sequences were obtained from PBMCs. The receptors here all came from a man aged 45 to 65 in good health and CMV-seropositive.

This clone appeared a single time. The chain links TRBV27 to TRBJ1-5, with no clear D. V lost 7 bases and J lost 6, with 19 bases in between. There are 15 residues in the CDR3. Per the germline V gene, CDR1 is MNHEY and CDR2 is SMNVEV (reference sequence). The chain's CDR3 is CASIRAADLGQPQHF. The CDR3 nucleotides are TGTGCCAGCATCAGAGCGGCAGATCTTGGTCAGCCCCAGCATTTT.

This chain links TRBV28 with TRBJ2-1, with 10 bases matching TRBD2. The CDR3 covers 15 residues. The V and J ends lost 8 bases and 8 bases, in that order; junction bases with no gene match: 12. Germline CDR1 and CDR2: MDHEN and SYDVKM. The CDR3 protein is CASGDVSGGSDEQFF. CDR3 bases: TGTGCCAGCGGGGACGTTAGCGGGGGGTCCGATGAGCAGTTCTTC.

The V and J genes are TRBV5-1 and TRBJ2-1; possible D gene TRBD1, 6 bases. Germline assignment: CDR1 SGHRS and CDR2 YFSETQ. This CDR3 is built from 15 residues. V lost 0 bases to trimming and J lost 0 bases, with 7 bases between them. The chain's CDR3 is CASSLDRVSYNEQFF. The CDR3 DNA reads as TGCGCCAGCAGCTTGGACAGGGTCTCCTACAATGAGCAGTTCTTC. The full variable domain, in which reference TRBV5-1 and TRBJ2-1 provide the parts outside the CDR3, is KAGVTQTPRYLIKTRGQQVTLSCSPISGHRSVSWYQQTPGQGLQFLFEYFSETQRNKGNFPGRFSGRQFSNSRSEMNVSTLELGDSALYLCASSLDRVSYNEQFFGPGTRLTVL.

J is TRBJ2-2 and V is TRBV5-1, with 9 bases identical to TRBD1. The CDR3 has 15 residues. Germline values: CDR1 SGHRS, CDR2 YFSETQ. The V and J ends lost 1 base and 6 bases, in that order; junction bases with no gene match: 4. The CDR3, as DNA: TGCGCCAGCAGCTTGCGGACAGGGGTTGCCGGGGAGCTGTTTTTT. This codes for CASSLRTGVAGELFF.

The chain carries TRBV9 and TRBJ1-1; 7 nucleotides line up with TRBD1. The CDR3 length is 15 residues. The J segment lost 3 bases and the V segment lost 0 bases, leaving 5 bases of the junction unmatched. Germline assignment: CDR1 SGDLS and CDR2 YYNGEE. CDR3 in DNA: TGTGCCAGCAGCGTAGGGGGACAGAGGGACACTGAAGCTTTCTTT. Protein sequence: CASSVGGQRDTEAFF.

The CDR3 DNA reads TGTGCCACCAGACAAGACACGGGGAGCACAGATACGCAGTATTTT. The encoded protein is CATRQDTGSTDTQYF. The chain employs TRBV15 and TRBJ2-3; D might be TRBD2 (5 bases). Germline CDR1 LNHNV, CDR2 YYDKDF (reference sequence). V gave up 6 bases and J gave up 0 bases, with 13 bases separating them. The CDR3 runs to 15 residues.

This clone has a single count. The chain couples TRBV7-9 to TRBJ1-4, with D possibly matching TRBD1 (6 bases). Trimming took off 4 bases at V and 6 bases at J, with 15 bases between the two ends. This CDR3 spans 15 amino acids. Germline values: CDR1 SEHNR, CDR2 FQNEAQ (reference sequence). CDR3 sequence (DNA): TGTGCCAGCAGCTCCTTCCAGGGGCGTGATGAAAAACTGTTTTTT. It encodes CASSSFQGRDEKLFF.

J is TRBJ2-3 and V is TRBV19; TRBD2 aligns across 10 bases. CDR1 and CDR2 (germline): LNHDA, SQIVND (reference sequence). This CDR3 spans 17 amino acids. Trimming at V came to 1 base and at J to 8 bases, leaving 12 bases not matched to a gene. The CDR3, as DNA: TGTGCCAGTAGTATAGTGGGTAGCGGGGGGCACCTAGGTACGCAGTATTTT. This encodes CASSIVGSGGHLGTQYF.

This sequence joins TRBV7-9 and TRBJ2-4, with a tentative D call TRBD2 (6 bases). The V end was cut by 7 bases, the J end by 6 bases, with 10 bases between. The CDR3 contains 12 residues. CDR1 is SEHNR and CDR2 is FQNEAQ in the germline V gene (reference sequence). The CDR3 region is CASNPGGNIQYF. As DNA, the CDR3 is TGTGCCAGCAATCCCGGGGGAAACATTCAGTACTTC.

This chain joins TRBV5-4 and TRBJ2-5, with D possibly being TRBD1 (6 bases). The V end lost 0 bases, the J end lost 2 bases, and 11 bases lay between the germline ends. The germline CDR1 and CDR2 sequences are SGHNT and YYREEE (reference sequence). The length of the CDR3 is 15 residues. For the CDR3, the DNA is TGTGCCAGCAGCTTGGGGACGACAGGACAAGAGACCCAGTACTTC. Encoded protein: CASSLGTTGQETQYF.

J is TRBJ2-5 and V is TRBV4-2; 7 bases map to TRBD1. The CDR3 is 13 residues long. V shed 5 bases, J shed 1 base, and the junction held 1 base outside the gene matches. CDR1 is LGHNA, CDR2 YNFKEQ, per germline. The CDR3 region has the DNA TGTGCCAGCAGCTGGGACAGCCAAGAGACCCAGTACTTC. Translation: CASSWDSQETQYF.

The chain employs TRBV29-1 and TRBJ2-4, with D perhaps TRBD2 (6 bases). Germline V gene data show CDR1 as SQVTM and CDR2 as ANQGSEA. V was trimmed by 4 bases and J by 6 bases, leaving 13 bases between them. The CDR3 runs 13 residues. The CDR3 DNA reads as TGCAGCGTTGCTTCAATGGGGGGAAACATTCAGTACTTC. Translated: CSVASMGGNIQYF.

The genes are TRBV27 and TRBJ2-7; D is perhaps TRBD2 (7 bases). The CDR3 consists of 13 residues. Germline V lookup: CDR1 MNHEY, CDR2 SMNVEV (reference sequence). Trimming left V 6 bases short and J 7 bases short, with 16 bases between. The CDR3 nucleotides read TGTGCCAGCAGAGTTCCGGCGGGGGCGGAGCAGTACTTC. Its protein product is CASRVPAGAEQYF.

This rearrangement joins TRBV7-8 to TRBJ1-2; D may be TRBD1 (5 bases). Germline CDR1 SGHVS, CDR2 FQNEAQ. The V and J ends lost 7 bases and 4 bases respectively, with 37 bases between them. The CDR3 has 21 amino acids. DNA of the CDR3: TGTGCCAGCACACTCGTACGGATCCGTGGCCAGGGTCCGATTGGTAGCTATGGCTACACCTTC. Translation gives CASTLVRIRGQGPIGSYGYTF.